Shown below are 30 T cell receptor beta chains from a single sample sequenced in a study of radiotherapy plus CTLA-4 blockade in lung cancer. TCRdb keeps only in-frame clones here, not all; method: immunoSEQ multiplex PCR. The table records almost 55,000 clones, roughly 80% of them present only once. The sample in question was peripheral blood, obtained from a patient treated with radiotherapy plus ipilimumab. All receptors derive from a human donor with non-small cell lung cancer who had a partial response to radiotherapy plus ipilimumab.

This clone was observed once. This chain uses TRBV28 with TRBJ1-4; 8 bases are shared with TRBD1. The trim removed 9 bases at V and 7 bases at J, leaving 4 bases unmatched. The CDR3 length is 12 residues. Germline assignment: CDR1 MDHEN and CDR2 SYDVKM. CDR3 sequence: CASGQGVEKLFF. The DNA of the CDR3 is TGTGCCAGTGGACAGGGTGTTGAAAAACTGTTTTTT.

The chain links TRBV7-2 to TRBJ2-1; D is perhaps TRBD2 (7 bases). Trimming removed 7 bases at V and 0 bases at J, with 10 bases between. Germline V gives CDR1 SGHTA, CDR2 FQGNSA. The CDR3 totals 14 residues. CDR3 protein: CASKGGGSYNEQFF. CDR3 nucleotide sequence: TGTGCCAGCAAGGGGGGGGGCTCCTACAATGAGCAGTTCTTC.

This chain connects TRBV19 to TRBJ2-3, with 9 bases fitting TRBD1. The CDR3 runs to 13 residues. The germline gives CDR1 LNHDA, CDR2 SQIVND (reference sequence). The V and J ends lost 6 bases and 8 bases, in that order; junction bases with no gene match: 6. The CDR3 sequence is CASSEQGAGTQYF. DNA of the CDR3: TGTGCCAGTAGCGAACAGGGGGCAGGTACGCAGTATTTT. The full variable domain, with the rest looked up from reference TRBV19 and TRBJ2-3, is DGGITQSPKYLFRKEGQNVTLSCEQNLNHDAMYWYRQDPGQGLRLIYYSQIVNDFQKGDIAEGYSVSREKKESFPLTVTSAQKNPTAFYLCASSEQGAGTQYFGPGTRLTVL.

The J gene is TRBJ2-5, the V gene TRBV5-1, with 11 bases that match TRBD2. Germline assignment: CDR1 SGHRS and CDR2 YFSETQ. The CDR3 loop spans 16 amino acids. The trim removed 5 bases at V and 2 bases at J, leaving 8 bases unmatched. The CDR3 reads CASSSGGAGWQETQYF. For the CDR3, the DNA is TGCGCCAGCAGTAGCGGGGGGGCCGGTTGGCAAGAGACCCAGTACTTC. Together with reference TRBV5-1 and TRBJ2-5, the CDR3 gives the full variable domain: KAGVTQTPRYLIKTRGQQVTLSCSPISGHRSVSWYQQTPGQGLQFLFEYFSETQRNKGNFPGRFSGRQFSNSRSEMNVSTLELGDSALYLCASSSGGAGWQETQYFGPGTRLLVL.

The CDR3 region has the DNA TGTGCCATCAAGTCAGGGGCGGATGAAAAACTGTTTTTT. It yields the protein CAIKSGADEKLFF. V and J are TRBV10-3 and TRBJ1-4; TRBD1 is a possible D gene (6 bases). The V gene lost 7 bases and the J gene lost 6 bases, with 12 bases spanning the gap. CDR1 and CDR2 from the germline V gene are ENHRY and SYGVKD. This CDR3 comprises 13 residues.

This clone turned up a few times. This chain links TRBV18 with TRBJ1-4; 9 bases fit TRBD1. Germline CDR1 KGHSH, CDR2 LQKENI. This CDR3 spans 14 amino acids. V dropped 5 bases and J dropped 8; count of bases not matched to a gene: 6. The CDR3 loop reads CASSAGQGREKLFF. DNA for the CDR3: TGTGCCAGCTCAGCGGGACAGGGTCGGGAAAAACTGTTTTTT.

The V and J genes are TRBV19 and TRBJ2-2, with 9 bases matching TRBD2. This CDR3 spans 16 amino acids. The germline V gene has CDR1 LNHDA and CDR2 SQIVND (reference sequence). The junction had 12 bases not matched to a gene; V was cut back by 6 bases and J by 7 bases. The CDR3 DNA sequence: TGTGCCAGTAGCCAGGTCAGGGGACTAGCTAGCGGGGAGCTGTTTTTT. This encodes CASSQVRGLASGELFF. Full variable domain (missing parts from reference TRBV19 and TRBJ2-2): DGGITQSPKYLFRKEGQNVTLSCEQNLNHDAMYWYRQDPGQGLRLIYYSQIVNDFQKGDIAEGYSVSREKKESFPLTVTSAQKNPTAFYLCASSQVRGLASGELFFGEGSRLTVL.

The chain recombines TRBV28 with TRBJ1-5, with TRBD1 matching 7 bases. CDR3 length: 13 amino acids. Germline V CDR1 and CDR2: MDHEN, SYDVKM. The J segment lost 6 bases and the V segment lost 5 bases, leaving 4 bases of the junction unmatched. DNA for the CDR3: TGTGCCAGCAGTGACAGGGCTGGTCAGCCCCAGCATTTT. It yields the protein CASSDRAGQPQHF.

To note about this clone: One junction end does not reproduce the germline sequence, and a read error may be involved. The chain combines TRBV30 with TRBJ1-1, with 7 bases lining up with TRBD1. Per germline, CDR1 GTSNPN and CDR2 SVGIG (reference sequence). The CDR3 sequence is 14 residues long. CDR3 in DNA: TGTGCCTTGAGTGAGACTAACAGGGGCACTGAAGCTTTCTTT. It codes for CALSETNRGTEAFF. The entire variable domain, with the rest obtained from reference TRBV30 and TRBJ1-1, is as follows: SQTIHQWPATLVQPVGSPLSLECTVEGTSNPNLYWYRQAAGRGLQLLFYSVGIGQISSEVPQNLSASRPQDRQFILSSKKLLLSDSGFYLCALSETNRGTEAFFGQGTRLTVV.

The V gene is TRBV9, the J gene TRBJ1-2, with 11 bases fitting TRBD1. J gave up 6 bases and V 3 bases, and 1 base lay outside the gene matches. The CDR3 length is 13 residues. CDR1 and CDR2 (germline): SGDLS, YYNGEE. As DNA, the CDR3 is TGTGCCAGCAGCGAGGGACAGGGGGATGGCTACACCTTC. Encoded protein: CASSEGQGDGYTF.

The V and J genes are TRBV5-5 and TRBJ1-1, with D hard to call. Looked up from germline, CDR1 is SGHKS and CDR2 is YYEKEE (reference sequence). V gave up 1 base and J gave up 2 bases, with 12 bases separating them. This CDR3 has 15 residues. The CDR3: CASSLLGRGNTEAFF. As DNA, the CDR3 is TGTGCCAGCAGCTTGTTAGGACGGGGAAACACTGAAGCTTTCTTT.

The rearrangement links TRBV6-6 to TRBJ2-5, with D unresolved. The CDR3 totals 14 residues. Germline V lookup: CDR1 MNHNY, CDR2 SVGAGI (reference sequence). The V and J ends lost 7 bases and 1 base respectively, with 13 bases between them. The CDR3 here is CASTPWATQETQYF. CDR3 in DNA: TGTGCCAGCACCCCGTGGGCAACCCAAGAGACCCAGTACTTC.

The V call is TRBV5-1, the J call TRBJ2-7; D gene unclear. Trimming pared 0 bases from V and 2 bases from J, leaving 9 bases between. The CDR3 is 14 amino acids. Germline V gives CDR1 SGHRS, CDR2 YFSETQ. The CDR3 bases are TGCGCCAGCAGCTTGGCCGCGGCGACCTACGAGCAGTACTTC. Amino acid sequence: CASSLAAATYEQYF.

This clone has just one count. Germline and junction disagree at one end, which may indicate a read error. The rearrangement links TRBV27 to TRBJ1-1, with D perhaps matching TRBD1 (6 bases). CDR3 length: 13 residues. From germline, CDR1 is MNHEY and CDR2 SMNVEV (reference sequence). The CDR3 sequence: CASSLNRDKQQSF. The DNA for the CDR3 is TGTGCCAGCAGTTTAAACCGGGACAAACAGCAGAGTTTC.

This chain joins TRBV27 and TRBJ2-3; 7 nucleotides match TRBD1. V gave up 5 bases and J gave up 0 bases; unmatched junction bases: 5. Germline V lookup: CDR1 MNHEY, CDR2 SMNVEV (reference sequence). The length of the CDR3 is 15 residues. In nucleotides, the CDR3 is TGTGCCAGCAGTCGGACAGGACCTAGCACAGATACGCAGTATTTT. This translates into CASSRTGPSTDTQYF.

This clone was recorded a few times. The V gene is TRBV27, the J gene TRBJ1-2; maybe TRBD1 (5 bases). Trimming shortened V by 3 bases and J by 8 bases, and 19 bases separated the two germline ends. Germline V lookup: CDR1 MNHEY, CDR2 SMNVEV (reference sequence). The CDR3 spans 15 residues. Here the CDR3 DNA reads TGTGCCAGCAGTTTTAGATCTGGGGCAGGGTGGGGCTACACCTTC. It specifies CASSFRSGAGWGYTF.

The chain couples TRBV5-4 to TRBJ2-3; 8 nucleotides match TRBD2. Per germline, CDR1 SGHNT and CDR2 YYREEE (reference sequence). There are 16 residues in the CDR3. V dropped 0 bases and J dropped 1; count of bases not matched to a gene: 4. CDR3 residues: CASSLAAGARTDTQYF. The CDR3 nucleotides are TGTGCCAGCAGCTTGGCAGCGGGGGCCCGCACAGATACGCAGTATTTT.

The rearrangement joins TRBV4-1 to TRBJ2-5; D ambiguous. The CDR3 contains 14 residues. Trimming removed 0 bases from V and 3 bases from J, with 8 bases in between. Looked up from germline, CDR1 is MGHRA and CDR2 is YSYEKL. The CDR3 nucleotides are TGCGCCAGCAGCCAAGAATCCAGTAAAGAGACCCAGTACTTC. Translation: CASSQESSKETQYF.

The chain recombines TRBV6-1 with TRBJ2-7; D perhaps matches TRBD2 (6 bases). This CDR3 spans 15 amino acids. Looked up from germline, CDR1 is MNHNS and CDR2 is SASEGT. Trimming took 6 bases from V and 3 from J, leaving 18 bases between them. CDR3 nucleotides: TGTGCCAGCAGCTTACAGCAGGACGGGGGCTACGAGCAGTACTTC. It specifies CASSLQQDGGYEQYF.

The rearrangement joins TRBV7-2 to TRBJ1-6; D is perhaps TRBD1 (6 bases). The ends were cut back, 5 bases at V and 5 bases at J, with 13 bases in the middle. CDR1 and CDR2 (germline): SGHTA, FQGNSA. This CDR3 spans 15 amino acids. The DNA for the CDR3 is TGTGCCAGCAGCCCTACAGGGCCGGATAATTCACCCCTCCACTTT. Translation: CASSPTGPDNSPLHF.

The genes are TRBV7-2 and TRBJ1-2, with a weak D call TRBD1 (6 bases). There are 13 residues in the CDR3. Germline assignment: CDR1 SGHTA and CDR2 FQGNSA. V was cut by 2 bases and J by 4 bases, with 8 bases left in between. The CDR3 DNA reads TGTGCCAGCAGCTTACAACAGGGCTATGGCTACACCTTC. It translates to CASSLQQGYGYTF.

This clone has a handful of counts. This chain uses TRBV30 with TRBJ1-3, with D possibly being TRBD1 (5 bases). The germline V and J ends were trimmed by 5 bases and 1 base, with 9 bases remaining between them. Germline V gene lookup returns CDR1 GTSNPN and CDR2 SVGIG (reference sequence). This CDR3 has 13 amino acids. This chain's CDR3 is CAWGQASGNTIYF. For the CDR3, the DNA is TGTGCCTGGGGACAAGCTTCTGGAAACACCATATATTTT.

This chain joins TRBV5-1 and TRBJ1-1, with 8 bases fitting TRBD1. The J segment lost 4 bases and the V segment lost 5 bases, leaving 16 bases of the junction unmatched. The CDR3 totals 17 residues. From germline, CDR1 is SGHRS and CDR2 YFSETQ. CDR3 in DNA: TGCGCCAGCAGGGGAAAGATCCAGACAGGGGACAGCACTGAAGCTTTCTTT. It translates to CASRGKIQTGDSTEAFF. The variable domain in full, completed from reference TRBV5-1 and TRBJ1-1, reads KAGVTQTPRYLIKTRGQQVTLSCSPISGHRSVSWYQQTPGQGLQFLFEYFSETQRNKGNFPGRFSGRQFSNSRSEMNVSTLELGDSALYLCASRGKIQTGDSTEAFFGQGTRLTVV.

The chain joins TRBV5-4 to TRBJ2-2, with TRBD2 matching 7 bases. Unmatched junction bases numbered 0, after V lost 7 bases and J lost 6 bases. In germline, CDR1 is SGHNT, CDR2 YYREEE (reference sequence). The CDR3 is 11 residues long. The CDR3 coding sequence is TGTGCCAGCGGGGGGGCCGGGGAGCTGTTTTTT. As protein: CASGGAGELFF.

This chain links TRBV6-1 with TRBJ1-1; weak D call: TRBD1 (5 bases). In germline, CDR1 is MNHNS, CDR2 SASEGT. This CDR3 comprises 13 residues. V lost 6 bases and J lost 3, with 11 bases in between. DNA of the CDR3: TGTGCCAGCAGCGCCCGGGGGGACACTGAAGCTTTCTTT. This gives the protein CASSARGDTEAFF.

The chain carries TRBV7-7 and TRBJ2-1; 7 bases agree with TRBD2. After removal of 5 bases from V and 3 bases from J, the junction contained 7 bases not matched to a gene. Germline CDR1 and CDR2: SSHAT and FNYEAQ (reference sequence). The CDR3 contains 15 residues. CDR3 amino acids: CASSPGGEGYNEQFF. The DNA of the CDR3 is TGTGCCAGCAGCCCCGGAGGGGAGGGCTACAATGAGCAGTTCTTC.

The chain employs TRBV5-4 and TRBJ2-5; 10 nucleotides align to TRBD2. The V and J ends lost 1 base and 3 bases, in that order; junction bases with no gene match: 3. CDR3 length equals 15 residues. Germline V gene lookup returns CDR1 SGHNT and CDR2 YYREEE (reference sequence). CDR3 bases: TGTGCCAGCAGCTTGCCTAGCGGGGGCGAAGAGACCCAGTACTTC. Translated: CASSLPSGGEETQYF.

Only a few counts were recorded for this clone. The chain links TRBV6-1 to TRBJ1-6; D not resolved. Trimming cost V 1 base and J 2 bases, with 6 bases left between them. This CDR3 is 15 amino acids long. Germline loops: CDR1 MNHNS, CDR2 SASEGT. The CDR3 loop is CASSEVAAYNSPLHF. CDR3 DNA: TGTGCCAGCAGTGAAGTGGCAGCCTATAATTCACCCCTCCACTTT.

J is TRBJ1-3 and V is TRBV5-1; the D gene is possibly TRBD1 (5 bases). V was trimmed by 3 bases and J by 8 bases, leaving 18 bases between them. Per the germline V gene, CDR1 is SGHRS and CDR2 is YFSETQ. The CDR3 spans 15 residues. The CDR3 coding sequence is TGCGCCAGCAGCTCCCAGGGACTGGTGGGGGACACCATATATTTT. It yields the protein CASSSQGLVGDTIYF.

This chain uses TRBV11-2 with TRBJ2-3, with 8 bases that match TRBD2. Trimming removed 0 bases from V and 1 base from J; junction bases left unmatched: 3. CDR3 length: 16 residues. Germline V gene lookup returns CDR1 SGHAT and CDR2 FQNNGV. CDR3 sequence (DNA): TGTGCCAGCAGCTTAGATCGGGGGGGGCGCACAGATACGCAGTATTTT. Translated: CASSLDRGGRTDTQYF.